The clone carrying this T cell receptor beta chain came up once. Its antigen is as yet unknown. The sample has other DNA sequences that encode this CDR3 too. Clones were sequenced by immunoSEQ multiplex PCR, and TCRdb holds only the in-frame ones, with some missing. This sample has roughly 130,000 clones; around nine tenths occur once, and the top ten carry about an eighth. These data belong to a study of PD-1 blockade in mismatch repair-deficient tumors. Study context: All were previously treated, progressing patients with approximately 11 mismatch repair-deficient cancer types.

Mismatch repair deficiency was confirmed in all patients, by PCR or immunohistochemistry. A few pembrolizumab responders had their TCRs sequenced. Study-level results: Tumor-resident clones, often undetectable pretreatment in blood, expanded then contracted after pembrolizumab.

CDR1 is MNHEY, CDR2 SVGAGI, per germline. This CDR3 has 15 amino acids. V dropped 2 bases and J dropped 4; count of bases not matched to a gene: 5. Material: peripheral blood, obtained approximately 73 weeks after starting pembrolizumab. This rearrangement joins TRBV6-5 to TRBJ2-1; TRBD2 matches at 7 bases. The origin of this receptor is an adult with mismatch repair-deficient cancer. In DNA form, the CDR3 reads TGTGCCAGCAGTTACGGGGCTAGCGGATACAATGAGCAGTTCTTC. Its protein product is CASSYGASGYNEQFF.